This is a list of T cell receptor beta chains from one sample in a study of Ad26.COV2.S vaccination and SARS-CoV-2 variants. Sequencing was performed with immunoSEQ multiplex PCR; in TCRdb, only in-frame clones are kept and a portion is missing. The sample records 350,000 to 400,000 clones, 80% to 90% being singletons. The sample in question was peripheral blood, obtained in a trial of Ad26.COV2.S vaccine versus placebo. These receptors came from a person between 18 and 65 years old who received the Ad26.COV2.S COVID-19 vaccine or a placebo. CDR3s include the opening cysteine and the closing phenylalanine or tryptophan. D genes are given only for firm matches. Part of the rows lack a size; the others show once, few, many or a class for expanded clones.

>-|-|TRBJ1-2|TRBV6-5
TGTGCCAGCAGACCGGGCCCTGGCAATGGCTACACCTTC
CASRPGPGNGYTF
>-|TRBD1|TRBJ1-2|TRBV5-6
TGTGCCAGCAGCCAGGACAGGAGAAACTATGGCTACACCTTC
CASSQDRRNYGYTF
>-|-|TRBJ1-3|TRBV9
TGTGCCAGCAGCGTAGACTTCGGACTCTCTGGAAACACCATATATTTT
CASSVDFGLSGNTIYF
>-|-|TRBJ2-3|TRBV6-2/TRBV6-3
TGTGCCAGCAGTTACGGCCGCTACGGGGATACGCAGTATTTT
CASSYGRYGDTQYF
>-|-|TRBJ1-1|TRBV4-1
TGCGCCAGCAGCCAAGAGGCAGTAAACACTGAAGCTTTCTTT
CASSQEAVNTEAFF
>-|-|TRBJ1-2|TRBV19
TGTGCCAGTAGTATACAGGACGGCTATGGCTACACCTTC
CASSIQDGYGYTF
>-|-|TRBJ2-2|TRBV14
TGTGCCAGCAGCCCACTGGTCTATAACACCGGGGAGCTGTTTTTT
CASSPLVYNTGELFF
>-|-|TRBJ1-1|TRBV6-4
TGTGCCAGCAGTGTATTTTTGAACACTGAAGCTTTCTTT
CASSVFLNTEAFF
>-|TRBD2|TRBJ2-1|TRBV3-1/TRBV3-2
TGTGCCAGCAGCCAAGTTACTGCTAGCGGGGGATCGTACAATGAGCAGTTCTTC
CASSQVTASGGSYNEQFF
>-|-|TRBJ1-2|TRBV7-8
TGTGCCAGCAGCTTAGCAGGGGAGGGTGGCTACACCTTC
CASSLAGEGGYTF
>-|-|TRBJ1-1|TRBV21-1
TGTGCCAGTAGGAACACTGAAGCTTTCTTT
CASRNTEAFF
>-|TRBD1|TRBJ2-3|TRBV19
TGTGCCAGTAGTAATCAACCGGGACAGGGGGACACAGATACGCAGTATTTT
CASSNQPGQGDTDTQYF
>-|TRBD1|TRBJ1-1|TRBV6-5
TGTGCCAGTGGGGACAGGGATGCTGAAGCTTTCTTT
CASGDRDAEAFF
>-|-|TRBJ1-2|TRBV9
TGTGCCAGCAGCGTAGAGGTCCGTCCTAACTATGGCTACACCTTC
CASSVEVRPNYGYTF
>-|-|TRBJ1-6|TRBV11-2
TGTGCCAGCACCCCGTCGGTCAATTCACCCCTCCACTTT
CASTPSVNSPLHF
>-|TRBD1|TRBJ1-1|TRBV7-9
TGTGCCAGCAGCGCCTCACAGGGGATGGACACTGAAGCTTTCTTT
CASSASQGMDTEAFF
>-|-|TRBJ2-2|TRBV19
TGTGCCAGTAGTATCGAAGTGAGAACCGGGGAGCTGTTTTTT
CASSIEVRTGELFF
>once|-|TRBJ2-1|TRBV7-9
TGTGCCAGCAGTCCCCCTTTACACCATAACAATGAGCAGTTCTTC
CASSPPLHHNNEQFF
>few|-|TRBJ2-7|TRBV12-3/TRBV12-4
TGTGCCAGCAGTTTACGGGCGAACGAGCAGTACTTC
CASSLRANEQYF
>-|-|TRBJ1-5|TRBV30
TGTGCCTGGAACAATCTATTGGGAAGCAATCAGCCCCAGCATTTT
CAWNNLLGSNQPQHF
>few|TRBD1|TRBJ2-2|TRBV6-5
TGTGCCAGCAGTCGAGGGACAGGGGAACCCGGGGAGCTGTTTTTT
CASSRGTGEPGELFF
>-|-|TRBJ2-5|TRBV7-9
TGTGCCAGCAGCGGCATGGGGTGGCAAGAGACCCAGTACTTC
CASSGMGWQETQYF